This TCR beta chain was sequenced for a study of control samples from healthy donors and cancer patients. The method was immunoSEQ multiplex PCR; TCRdb's version includes in-frame clones alone and lacks a portion of them. In the table there are roughly 190,000 clones, about 91% of which are singletons. Trimming took 7 bases from V and 4 from J; bases not matched to a gene: 5. Germline lookup yields CDR1 SGHAT and CDR2 FQNNGV. This CDR3 comprises 14 residues. Sequenced sample: blood. V is TRBV11-2 and J is TRBJ1-4; 8 nucleotides line up with TRBD1. The clonotype comes from a man aged 25-45 years in good health. In DNA, the CDR3 is TGTGCCAGCATGCGGGACAGGATTAATGAAAAACTGTTTTTT. Protein: CASMRDRINEKLFF.